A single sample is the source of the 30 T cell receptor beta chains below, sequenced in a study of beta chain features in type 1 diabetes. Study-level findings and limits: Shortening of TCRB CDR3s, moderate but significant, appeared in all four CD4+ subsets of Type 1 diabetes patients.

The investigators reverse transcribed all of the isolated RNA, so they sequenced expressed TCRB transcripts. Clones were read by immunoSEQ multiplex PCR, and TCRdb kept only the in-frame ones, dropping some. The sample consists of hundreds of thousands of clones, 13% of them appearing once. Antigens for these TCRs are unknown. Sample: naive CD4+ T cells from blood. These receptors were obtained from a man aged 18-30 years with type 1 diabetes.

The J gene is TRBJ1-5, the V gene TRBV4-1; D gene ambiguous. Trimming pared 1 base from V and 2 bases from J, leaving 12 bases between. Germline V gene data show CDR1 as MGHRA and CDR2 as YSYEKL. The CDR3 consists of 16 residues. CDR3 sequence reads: CASSQAGLGGNQPQHF. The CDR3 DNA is TGCGCCAGCAGCCAAGCTGGGTTAGGAGGCAATCAGCCCCAGCATTTT.

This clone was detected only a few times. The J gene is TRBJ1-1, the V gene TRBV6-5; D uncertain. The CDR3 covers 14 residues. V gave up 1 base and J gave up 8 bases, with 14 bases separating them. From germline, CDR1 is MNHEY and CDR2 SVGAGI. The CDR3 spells CASSYLTGPDEAFF. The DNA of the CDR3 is TGTGCCAGCAGTTACTTAACCGGGCCAGACGAAGCTTTCTTT.

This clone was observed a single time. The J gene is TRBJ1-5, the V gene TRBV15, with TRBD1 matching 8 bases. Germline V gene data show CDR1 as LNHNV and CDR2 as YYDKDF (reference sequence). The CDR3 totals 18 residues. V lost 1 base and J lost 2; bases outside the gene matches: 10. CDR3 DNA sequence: TGTGCCACCAGCAGAGGCGGACAGGGTCCAGAGGGCAATCAGCCCCAGCATTTT. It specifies CATSRGGQGPEGNQPQHF. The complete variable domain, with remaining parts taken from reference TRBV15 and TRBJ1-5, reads DAMVIQNPRYQVTQFGKPVTLSCSQTLNHNVMYWYQQKSSQAPKLLFHYYDKDFNNEADTPDNFQSRRPNTSFCFLDIRSPGLGDTAMYLCATSRGGQGPEGNQPQHFGDGTRLSIL.

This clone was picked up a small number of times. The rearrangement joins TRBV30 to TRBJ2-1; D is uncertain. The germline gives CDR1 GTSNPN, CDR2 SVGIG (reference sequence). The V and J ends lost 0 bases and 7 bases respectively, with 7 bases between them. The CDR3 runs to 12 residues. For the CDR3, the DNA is TGTGCCTGGAGTGTGTCCCTTAATGAGCAGTTCTTC. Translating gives CAWSVSLNEQFF.

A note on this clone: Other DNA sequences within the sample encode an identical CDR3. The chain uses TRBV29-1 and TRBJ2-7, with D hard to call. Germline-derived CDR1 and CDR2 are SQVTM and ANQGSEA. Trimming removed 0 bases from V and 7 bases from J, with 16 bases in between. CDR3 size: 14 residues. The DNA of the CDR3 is TGCAGCGTTGAAGATGGGTGGGATCTACGAGAGCAGTACTTC. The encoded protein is CSVEDGWDLREQYF.

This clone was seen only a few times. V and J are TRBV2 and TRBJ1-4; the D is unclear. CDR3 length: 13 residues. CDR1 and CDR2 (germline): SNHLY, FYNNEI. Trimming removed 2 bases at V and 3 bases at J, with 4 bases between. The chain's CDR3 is CASSELPNEKLFF. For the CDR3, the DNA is TGTGCCAGCAGTGAACTGCCTAATGAAAAACTGTTTTTT.

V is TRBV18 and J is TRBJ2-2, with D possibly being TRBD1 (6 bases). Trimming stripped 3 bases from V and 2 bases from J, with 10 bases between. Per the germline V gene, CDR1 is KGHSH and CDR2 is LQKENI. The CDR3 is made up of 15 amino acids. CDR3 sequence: CASSPGAGNTGELFF. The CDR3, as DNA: TGTGCCAGCTCACCGGGGGCAGGAAACACCGGGGAGCTGTTTTTT.

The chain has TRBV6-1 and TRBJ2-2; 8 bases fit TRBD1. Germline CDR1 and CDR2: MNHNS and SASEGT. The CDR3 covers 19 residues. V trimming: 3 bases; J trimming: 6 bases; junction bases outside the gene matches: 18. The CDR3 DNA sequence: TGTGCCAGCAGTGAGTACCGGGACAGGAAGTTTGTAATCGCCGGGGAGCTGTTTTTT. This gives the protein CASSEYRDRKFVIAGELFF.

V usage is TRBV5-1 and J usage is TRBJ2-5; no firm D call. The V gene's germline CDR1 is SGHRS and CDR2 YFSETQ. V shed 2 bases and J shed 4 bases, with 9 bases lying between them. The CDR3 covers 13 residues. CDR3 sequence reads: CASSFAGGETQYF. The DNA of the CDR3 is TGCGCCAGCAGCTTCGCAGGTGGAGAGACCCAGTACTTC.

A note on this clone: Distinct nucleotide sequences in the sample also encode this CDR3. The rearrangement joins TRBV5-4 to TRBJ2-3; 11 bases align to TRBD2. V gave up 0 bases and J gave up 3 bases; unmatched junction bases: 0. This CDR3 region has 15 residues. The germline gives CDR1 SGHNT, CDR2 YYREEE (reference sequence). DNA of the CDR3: TGTGCCAGCAGCTTGGTAGCGGGGGGGACAGATACGCAGTATTTT. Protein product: CASSLVAGGTDTQYF.

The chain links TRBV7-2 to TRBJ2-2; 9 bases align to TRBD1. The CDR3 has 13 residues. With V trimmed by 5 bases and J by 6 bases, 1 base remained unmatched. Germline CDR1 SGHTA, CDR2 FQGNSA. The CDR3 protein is CASSRQGAGELFF. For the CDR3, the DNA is TGTGCCAGCAGCAGACAGGGGGCCGGGGAGCTGTTTTTT.

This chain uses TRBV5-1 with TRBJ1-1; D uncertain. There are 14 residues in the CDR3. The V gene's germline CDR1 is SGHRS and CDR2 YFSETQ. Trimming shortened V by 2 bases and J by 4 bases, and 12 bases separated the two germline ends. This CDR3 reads CASSLALVATEAFF. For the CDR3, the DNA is TGCGCCAGCAGCTTAGCCTTAGTGGCCACTGAAGCTTTCTTT.

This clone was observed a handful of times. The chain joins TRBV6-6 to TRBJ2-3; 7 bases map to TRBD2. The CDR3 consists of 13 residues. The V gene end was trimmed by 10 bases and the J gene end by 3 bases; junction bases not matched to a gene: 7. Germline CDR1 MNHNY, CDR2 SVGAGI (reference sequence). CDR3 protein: CATHREVTDTQYF. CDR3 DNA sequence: TGTGCCACGCACCGGGAGGTAACAGATACGCAGTATTTT.

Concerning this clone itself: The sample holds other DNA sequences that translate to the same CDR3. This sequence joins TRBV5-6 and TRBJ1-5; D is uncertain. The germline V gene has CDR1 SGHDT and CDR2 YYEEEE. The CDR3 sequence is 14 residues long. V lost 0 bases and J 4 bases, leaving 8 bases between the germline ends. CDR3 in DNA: TGTGCCAGCAGCTTGGAAGGAGGGAATCAGCCCCAGCATTTT. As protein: CASSLEGGNQPQHF. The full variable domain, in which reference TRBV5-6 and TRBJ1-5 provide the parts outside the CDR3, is DAGVTQSPTHLIKTRGQQVTLRCSPKSGHDTVSWYQQALGQGPQFIFQYYEEEERQRGNFPDRFSGHQFPNYSSELNVNALLLGDSALYLCASSLEGGNQPQHFGDGTRLSIL.

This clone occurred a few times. The CDR3 is CASSTPGVGDQPQHF. CDR3 bases: TGTGCCAGCAGCACTCCGGGTGTGGGGGATCAGCCCCAGCATTTT. The chain couples TRBV7-2 to TRBJ1-5; possible D gene TRBD1, 5 bases. With 5 bases removed from V and 5 bases from J, the gap between germline ends came to 16 bases. The CDR3 totals 15 residues. From germline, CDR1 is SGHTA and CDR2 FQGNSA.

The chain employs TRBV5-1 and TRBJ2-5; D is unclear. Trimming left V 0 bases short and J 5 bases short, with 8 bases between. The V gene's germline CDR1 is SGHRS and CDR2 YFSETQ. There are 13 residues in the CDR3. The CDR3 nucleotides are TGCGCCAGCAGCTTGGCCTTCAAGGAGACCCAGTACTTC. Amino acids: CASSLAFKETQYF.

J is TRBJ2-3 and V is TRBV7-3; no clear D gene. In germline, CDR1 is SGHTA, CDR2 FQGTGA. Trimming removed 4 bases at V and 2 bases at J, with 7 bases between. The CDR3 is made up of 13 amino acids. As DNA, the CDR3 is TGTGCCAGCAGCTCTCAGATCACAGATACGCAGTATTTT. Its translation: CASSSQITDTQYF.

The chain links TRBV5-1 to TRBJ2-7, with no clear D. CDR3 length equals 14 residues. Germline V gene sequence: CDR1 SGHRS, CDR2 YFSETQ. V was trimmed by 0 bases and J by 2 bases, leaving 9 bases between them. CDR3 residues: CASSLEAATYEQYF. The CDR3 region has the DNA TGCGCCAGCAGCTTGGAGGCGGCGACCTACGAGCAGTACTTC.

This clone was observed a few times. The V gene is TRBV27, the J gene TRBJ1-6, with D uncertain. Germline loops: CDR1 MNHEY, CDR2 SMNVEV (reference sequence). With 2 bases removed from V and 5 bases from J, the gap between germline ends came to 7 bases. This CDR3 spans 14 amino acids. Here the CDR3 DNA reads TGTGCCAGCAGTTTAGCACGGAATAATTCACCCCTCCACTTT. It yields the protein CASSLARNNSPLHF.

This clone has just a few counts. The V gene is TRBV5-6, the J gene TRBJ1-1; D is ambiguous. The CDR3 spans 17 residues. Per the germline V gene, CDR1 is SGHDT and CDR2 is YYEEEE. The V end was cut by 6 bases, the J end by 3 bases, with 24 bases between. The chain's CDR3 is CASIFGGRVNTYTEAFF. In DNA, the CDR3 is TGTGCCAGCATCTTTGGTGGGAGGGTAAATACTTACACTGAAGCTTTCTTT.

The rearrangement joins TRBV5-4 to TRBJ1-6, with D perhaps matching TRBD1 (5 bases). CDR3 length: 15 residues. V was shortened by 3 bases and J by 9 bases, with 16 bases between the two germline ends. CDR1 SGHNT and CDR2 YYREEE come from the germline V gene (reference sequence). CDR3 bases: TGTGCCAGCAGCTCCCCCGGGGGAGATACTTCACCCCTCCACTTT. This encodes CASSSPGGDTSPLHF.

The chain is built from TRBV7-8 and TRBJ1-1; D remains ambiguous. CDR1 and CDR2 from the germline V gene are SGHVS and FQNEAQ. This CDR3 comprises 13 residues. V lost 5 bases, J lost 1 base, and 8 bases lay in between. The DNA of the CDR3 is TGTGCCAGCAGCGCAAGGTCGAACACTGAAGCTTTCTTT. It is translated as CASSARSNTEAFF.

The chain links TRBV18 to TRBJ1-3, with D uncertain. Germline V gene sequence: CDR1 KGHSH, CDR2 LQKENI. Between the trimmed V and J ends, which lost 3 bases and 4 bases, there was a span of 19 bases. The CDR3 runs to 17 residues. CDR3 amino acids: CASSPRMQSRLGNTIYF. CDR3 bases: TGTGCCAGCTCACCCCGGATGCAGAGTAGATTGGGAAACACCATATATTTT.

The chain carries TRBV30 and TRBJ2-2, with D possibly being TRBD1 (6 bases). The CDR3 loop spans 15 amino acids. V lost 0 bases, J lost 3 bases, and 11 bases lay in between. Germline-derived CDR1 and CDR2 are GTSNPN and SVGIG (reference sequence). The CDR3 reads CAWSVDSAYTGELFF. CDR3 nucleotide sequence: TGTGCCTGGAGTGTGGACAGCGCTTACACCGGGGAGCTGTTTTTT.

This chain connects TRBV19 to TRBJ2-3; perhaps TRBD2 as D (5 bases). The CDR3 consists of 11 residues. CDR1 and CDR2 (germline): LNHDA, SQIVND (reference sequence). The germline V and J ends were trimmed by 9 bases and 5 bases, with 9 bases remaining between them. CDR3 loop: CASSEGDTQYF. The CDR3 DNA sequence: TGTGCCAGCTCTGAGGGAGATACGCAGTATTTT.

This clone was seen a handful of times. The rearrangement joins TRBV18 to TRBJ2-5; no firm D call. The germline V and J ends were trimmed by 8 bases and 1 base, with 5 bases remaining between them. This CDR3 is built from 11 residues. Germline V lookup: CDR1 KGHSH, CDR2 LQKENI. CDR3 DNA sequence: TGTGCCAGCCCCTCCCAAGAGACCCAGTACTTC. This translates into CASPSQETQYF.

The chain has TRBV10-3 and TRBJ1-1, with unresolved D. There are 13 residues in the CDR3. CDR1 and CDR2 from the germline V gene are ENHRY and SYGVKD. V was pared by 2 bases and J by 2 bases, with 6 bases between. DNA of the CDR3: TGTGCCATCAGTGAGGTGGCTAACACTGAAGCTTTCTTT. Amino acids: CAISEVANTEAFF.

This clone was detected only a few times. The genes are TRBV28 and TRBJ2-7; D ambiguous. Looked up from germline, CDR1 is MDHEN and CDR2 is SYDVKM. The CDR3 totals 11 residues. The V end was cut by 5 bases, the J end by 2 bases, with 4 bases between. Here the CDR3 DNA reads TGTGCCAGCAGTGGAACCTACGAGCAGTACTTC. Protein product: CASSGTYEQYF.

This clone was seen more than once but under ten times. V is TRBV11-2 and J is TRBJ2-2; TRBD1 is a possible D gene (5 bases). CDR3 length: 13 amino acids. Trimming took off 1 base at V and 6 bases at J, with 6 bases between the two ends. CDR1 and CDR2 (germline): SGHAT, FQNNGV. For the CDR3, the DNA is TGTGCCAGCAGCTTAGCAGGGCCCGGGGAGCTGTTTTTT. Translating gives CASSLAGPGELFF.

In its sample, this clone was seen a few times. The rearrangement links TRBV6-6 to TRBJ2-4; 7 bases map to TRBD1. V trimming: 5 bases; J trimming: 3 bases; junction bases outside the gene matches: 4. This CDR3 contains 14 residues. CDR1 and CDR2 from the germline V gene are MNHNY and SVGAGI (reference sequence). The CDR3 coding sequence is TGTGCCAGCAGTGCGACAGGGCACAAAAACATTCAGTACTTC. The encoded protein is CASSATGHKNIQYF.